The 9 T cell receptor beta chains below all came from one sample that was sequenced in a study of control samples from healthy donors and cancer patients. Clones were sequenced by immunoSEQ multiplex PCR, and TCRdb holds only the in-frame ones, with some missing. Among more than 85,000 clones listed, more than 85% were seen once. The sequencing sample was made of blood. The receptors derive from a woman in her 50s in good health.

In nucleotides, the CDR3 is TGCGCCAGCAGCTTGGAGGGACAGCGCTCTGGAAACACCATATATTTT. It codes for CASSLEGQRSGNTIYF. The J gene is TRBJ1-3, the V gene TRBV5-1; TRBD1 matches 7 bases. CDR3 length: 16 residues. After removal of 0 bases from V and 0 bases from J, the junction contained 3 bases not matched to a gene. Germline CDR1 SGHRS, CDR2 YFSETQ. The variable domain in full, with the rest retrieved from reference TRBV5-1 and TRBJ1-3, is KAGVTQTPRYLIKTRGQQVTLSCSPISGHRSVSWYQQTPGQGLQFLFEYFSETQRNKGNFPGRFSGRQFSNSRSEMNVSTLELGDSALYLCASSLEGQRSGNTIYFGEGSWLTVV.

This clone was observed once. This chain uses TRBV5-1 with TRBJ1-2, with no clear D. The germline V and J ends were trimmed by 2 bases and 5 bases, with 16 bases remaining between them. There are 15 residues in the CDR3. Germline CDR1 reads SGHRS; CDR2 reads YFSETQ. The CDR3 bases are TGCGCCAGCAGCTTCCTTCCGACCGAGAGTTATGGCTACACCTTC. It yields the protein CASSFLPTESYGYTF.

This sequence joins TRBV6-5 and TRBJ1-3; the D gene is possibly TRBD1 (5 bases). The ends were cut back, 2 bases at V and 2 bases at J, with 10 bases in the middle. CDR1 and CDR2 from the germline V gene are MNHEY and SVGAGI. The CDR3 runs to 15 residues. The CDR3 here is CASSYKGPPGNTIYF. CDR3 DNA sequence: TGTGCCAGCAGTTACAAGGGGCCCCCTGGAAACACCATATATTTT.

The chain combines TRBV3-1 (or the pseudogene TRBV3-2) with TRBJ2-2; 8 bases align to TRBD2. From germline, CDR1 is LGHDT and CDR2 YNNKEL (reference sequence). Trimming removed 4 bases from V and 4 bases from J; junction bases left unmatched: 2. The CDR3 has 14 residues. The CDR3, as DNA: TGTGCCAGCAGCCTAGCGGGACTCACCGGGGAGCTGTTTTTT. Its translation: CASSLAGLTGELFF.

The chain employs TRBV19 and TRBJ2-1; D not certain. The germline V gene encodes CDR1 LNHDA and CDR2 SQIVND (reference sequence). The CDR3 consists of 14 residues. Trimming removed 5 bases from V and 0 bases from J, with 8 bases in between. Written as DNA, the CDR3 is TGTGCCAGTAGTCCCGGAAGCTCCTACAATGAGCAGTTCTTC. This encodes CASSPGSSYNEQFF.

The J gene is TRBJ2-2, the V gene TRBV7-7; 7 bases line up with TRBD2. The germline CDR1 and CDR2 sequences are SSHAT and FNYEAQ (reference sequence). Losses at the gene ends were 5 bases for V and 7 bases for J; bases not matched to a gene: 13. This CDR3 is built from 16 residues. The CDR3 DNA is TGTGCCAGCAGCCCAGGACTAGTAAGTTCTGGCGGGGAGCTGTTTTTT. Its translation is CASSPGLVSSGGELFF. Variable domain in full (rest from reference TRBV7-7 and TRBJ2-2): GAGVSQSPRYKVTKRGQDVTLRCDPISSHATLYWYQQALGQGPEFLTYFNYEAQPDKSGLPSDRFSAERPEGSISTLTIQRTEQRDSAMYRCASSPGLVSSGGELFFGEGSRLTVL.

CDR3: CASSFGGRDEQFF. In DNA, the CDR3 is TGTGCCAGCAGTTTCGGGGGGCGCGATGAGCAGTTCTTC. The chain employs TRBV12-3 or TRBV12-4 and TRBJ2-1; D perhaps matches TRBD2 (7 bases). Deletions cut 3 bases from V and 8 bases from J, with 11 bases between. This CDR3 is 13 amino acids long.

The chain uses TRBV7-8 and TRBJ1-5; unclear D gene. V lost 5 bases and J 4 bases, leaving 12 bases between the germline ends. The CDR3 sequence is 14 residues long. The germline CDR1 and CDR2 sequences are SGHVS and FQNEAQ. In nucleotides, the CDR3 is TGTGCCAGCAGCCCCTTGGGGATGAATCAGCCCCAGCATTTT. Encoded protein: CASSPLGMNQPQHF.

This chain uses TRBV7-2 with TRBJ2-5; D not certain. V was trimmed by 2 bases and J by 4 bases, leaving 11 bases between them. The CDR3 covers 14 residues. CDR1 SGHTA and CDR2 FQGNSA come from the germline V gene. In DNA, the CDR3 is TGTGCCAGCAGCTTACATGTGGGTGGAGAGACCCAGTACTTC. Translated, it gives CASSLHVGGETQYF.